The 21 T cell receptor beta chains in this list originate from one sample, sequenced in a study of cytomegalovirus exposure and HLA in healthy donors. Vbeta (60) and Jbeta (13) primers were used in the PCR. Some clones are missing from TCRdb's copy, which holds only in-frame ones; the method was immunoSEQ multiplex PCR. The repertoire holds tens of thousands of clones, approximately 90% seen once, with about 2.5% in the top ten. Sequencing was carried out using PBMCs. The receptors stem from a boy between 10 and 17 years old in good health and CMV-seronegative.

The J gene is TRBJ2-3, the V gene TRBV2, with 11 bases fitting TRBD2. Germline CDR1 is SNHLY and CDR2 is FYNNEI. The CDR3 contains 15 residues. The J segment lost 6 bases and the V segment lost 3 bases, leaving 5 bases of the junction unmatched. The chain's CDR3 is CASSELTSGGDTQYF. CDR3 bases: TGTGCCAGCAGTGAGCTAACTAGCGGGGGCGATACGCAGTATTTT.

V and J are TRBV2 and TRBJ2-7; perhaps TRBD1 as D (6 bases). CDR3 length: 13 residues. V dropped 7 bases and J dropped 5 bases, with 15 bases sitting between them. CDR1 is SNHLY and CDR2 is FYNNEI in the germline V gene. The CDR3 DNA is TGTGCCAGCACCAGACAGGTGGTGGACGAGCAGTACTTC. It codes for CASTRQVVDEQYF. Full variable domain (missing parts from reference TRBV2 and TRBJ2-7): EPEVTQTPSHQVTQMGQEVILRCVPISNHLYFYWYRQILGQKVEFLVSFYNNEISEKSEIFDDQFSVERPDGSNFTLKIRSTKLEDSAMYFCASTRQVVDEQYFGPGTRLTVT.

In DNA form, the CDR3 reads TGTGCCAGCAGCTTAGGTATGAACACTGAAGCTTTCTTT. It codes for CASSLGMNTEAFF. J is TRBJ1-1 and V is TRBV11-2; D is uncertain. Trimming removed 1 base from V and 0 bases from J, with 3 bases in between. Germline V lookup: CDR1 SGHAT, CDR2 FQNNGV. The length of the CDR3 is 13 residues.

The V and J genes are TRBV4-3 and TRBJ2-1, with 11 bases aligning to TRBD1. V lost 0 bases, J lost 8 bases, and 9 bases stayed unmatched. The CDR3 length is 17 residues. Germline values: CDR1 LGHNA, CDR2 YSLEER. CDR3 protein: CASSQELFGQGADEQFF. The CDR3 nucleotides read TGCGCCAGCAGCCAAGAACTCTTCGGACAGGGGGCCGATGAGCAGTTCTTC.

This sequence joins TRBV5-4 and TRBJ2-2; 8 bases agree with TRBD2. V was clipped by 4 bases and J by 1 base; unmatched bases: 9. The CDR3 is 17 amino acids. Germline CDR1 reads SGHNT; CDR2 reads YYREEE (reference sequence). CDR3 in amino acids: CASSGSAGGKNTGELFF. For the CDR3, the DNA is TGTGCCAGCAGCGGGTCGGCGGGGGGCAAGAACACCGGGGAGCTGTTTTTT.

The CDR3 coding sequence is TGTGCCAGCGCCACAGGGGGCGGCTCCTACAATGAGCAGTTCTTC. It translates to CASATGGGSYNEQFF. V is TRBV11-2 and J is TRBJ2-1, with 9 bases matching TRBD1. CDR3 length: 15 residues. V shed 8 bases and J 0 bases; nucleotides not matched to a gene: 5. In germline, CDR1 is SGHAT, CDR2 FQNNGV.

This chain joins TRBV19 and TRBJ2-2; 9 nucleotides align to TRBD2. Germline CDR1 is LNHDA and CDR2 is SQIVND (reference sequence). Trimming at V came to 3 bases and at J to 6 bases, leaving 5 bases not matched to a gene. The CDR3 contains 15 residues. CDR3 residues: CASSILAGGSGELFF. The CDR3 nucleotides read TGTGCCAGTAGTATTCTGGCGGGGGGGTCCGGGGAGCTGTTTTTT.

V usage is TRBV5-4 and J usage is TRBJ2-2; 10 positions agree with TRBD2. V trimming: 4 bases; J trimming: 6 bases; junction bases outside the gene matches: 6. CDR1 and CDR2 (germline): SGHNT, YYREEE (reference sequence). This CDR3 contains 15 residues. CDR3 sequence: CASSLGLAAAGELFF. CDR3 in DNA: TGTGCCAGCAGCCTAGGACTAGCGGCGGCCGGGGAGCTGTTTTTT.

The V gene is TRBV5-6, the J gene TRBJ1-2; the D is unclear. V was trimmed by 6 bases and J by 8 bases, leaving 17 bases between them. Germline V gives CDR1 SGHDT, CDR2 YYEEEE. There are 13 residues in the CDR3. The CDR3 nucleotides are TGTGCCAGCACCTTCTCGCGGGGATCCGGCTACACCTTC. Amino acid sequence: CASTFSRGSGYTF.

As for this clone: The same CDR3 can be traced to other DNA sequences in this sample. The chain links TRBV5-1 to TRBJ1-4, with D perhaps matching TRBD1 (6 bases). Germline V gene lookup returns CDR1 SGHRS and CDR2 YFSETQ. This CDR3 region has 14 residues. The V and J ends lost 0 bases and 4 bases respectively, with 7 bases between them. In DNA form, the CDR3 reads TGCGCCAGCAGCTTGGACAGGGTTAATGAAAAACTGTTTTTT. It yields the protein CASSLDRVNEKLFF. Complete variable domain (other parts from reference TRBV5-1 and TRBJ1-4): KAGVTQTPRYLIKTRGQQVTLSCSPISGHRSVSWYQQTPGQGLQFLFEYFSETQRNKGNFPGRFSGRQFSNSRSEMNVSTLELGDSALYLCASSLDRVNEKLFFGSGTQLSVL.

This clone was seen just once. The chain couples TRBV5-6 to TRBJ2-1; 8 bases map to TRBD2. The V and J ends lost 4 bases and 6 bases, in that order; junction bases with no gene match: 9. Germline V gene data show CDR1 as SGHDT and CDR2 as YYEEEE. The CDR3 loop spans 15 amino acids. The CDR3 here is CASSHEFGGANEQFF. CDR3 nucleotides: TGTGCCAGCAGCCACGAATTCGGGGGGGCCAATGAGCAGTTCTTC. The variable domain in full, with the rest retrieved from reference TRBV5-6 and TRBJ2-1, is DAGVTQSPTHLIKTRGQQVTLRCSPKSGHDTVSWYQQALGQGPQFIFQYYEEEERQRGNFPDRFSGHQFPNYSSELNVNALLLGDSALYLCASSHEFGGANEQFFGPGTRLTVL.

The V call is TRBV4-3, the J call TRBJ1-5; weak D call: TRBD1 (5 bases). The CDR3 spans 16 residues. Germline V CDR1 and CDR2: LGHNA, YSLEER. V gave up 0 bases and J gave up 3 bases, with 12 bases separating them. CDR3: CASSQDRGGINQPQHF. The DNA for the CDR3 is TGCGCCAGCAGCCAAGATCGGGGGGGGATCAATCAGCCCCAGCATTTT.

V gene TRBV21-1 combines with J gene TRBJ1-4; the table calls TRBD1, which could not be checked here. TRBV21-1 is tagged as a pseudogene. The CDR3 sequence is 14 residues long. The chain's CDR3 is CASSNQVGNEKLFF. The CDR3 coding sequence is TGTGCCAGCAGCAATCAGGTGGGTAATGAAAAACTGTTTTTT.

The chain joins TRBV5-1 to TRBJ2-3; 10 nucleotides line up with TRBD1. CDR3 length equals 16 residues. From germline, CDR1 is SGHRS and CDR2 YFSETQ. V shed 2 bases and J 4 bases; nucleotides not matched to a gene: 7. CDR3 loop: CASSLLPGQGSDTQYF. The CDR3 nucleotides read TGCGCCAGCAGCTTACTCCCGGGACAGGGGTCAGATACGCAGTATTTT. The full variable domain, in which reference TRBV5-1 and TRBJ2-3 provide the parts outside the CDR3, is KAGVTQTPRYLIKTRGQQVTLSCSPISGHRSVSWYQQTPGQGLQFLFEYFSETQRNKGNFPGRFSGRQFSNSRSEMNVSTLELGDSALYLCASSLLPGQGSDTQYFGPGTRLTVL.

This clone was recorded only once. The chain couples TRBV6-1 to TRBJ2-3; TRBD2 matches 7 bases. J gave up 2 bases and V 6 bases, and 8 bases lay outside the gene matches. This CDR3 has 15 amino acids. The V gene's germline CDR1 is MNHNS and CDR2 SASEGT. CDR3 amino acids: CASRRGGTLTDTQYF. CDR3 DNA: TGTGCCAGCAGACGCGGGGGAACCCTCACAGATACGCAGTATTTT.

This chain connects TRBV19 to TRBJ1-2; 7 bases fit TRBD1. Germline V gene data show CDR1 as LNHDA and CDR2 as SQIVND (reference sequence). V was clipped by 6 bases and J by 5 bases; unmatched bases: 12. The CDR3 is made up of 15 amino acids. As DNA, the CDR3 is TGTGCCAGTAGGGTATCCGGACAGGATGTATATGGCTACACCTTC. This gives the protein CASRVSGQDVYGYTF.

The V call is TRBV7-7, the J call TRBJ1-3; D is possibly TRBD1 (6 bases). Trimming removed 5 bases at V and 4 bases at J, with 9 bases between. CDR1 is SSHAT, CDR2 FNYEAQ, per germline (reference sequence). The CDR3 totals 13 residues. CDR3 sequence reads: CASSQGWGNTIYF. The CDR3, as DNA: TGTGCCAGCAGCCAGGGGTGGGGAAACACCATATATTTT.

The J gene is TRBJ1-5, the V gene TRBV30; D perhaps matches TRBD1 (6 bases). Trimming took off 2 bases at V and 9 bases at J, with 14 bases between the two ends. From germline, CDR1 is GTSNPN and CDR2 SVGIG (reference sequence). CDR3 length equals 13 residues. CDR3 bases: TGTGCCTGGAGTCAGGGGTCCTTCAGGCCCCAGCATTTT. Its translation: CAWSQGSFRPQHF.

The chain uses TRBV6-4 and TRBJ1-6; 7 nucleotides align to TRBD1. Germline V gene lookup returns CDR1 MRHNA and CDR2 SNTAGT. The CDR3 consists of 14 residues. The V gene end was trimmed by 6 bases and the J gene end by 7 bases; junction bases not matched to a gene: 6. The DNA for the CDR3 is TGTGCCAGCAGCCCCGGACAGGCGAATTCACCCCTCCACTTT. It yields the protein CASSPGQANSPLHF.

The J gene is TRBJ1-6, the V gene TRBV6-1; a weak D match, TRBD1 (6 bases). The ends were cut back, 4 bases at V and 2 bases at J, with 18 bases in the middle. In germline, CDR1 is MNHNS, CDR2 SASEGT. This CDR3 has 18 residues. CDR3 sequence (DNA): TGTGCCAGCAGTGGCTTATTTCAAGGACAGACCTATAATTCACCCCTCCACTTT. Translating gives CASSGLFQGQTYNSPLHF.

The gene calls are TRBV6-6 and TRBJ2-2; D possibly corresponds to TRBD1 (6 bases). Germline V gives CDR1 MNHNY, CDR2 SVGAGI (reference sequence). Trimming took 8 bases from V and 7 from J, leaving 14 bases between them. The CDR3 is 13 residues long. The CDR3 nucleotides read TGTGCCAGCGTGGCAGGGGAGAACGGGGAGCTGTTTTTT. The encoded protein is CASVAGENGELFF.